This T cell receptor (beta chain) was retrieved from a study of CD8 T cells in ankylosing spondylitis. Each CDR3 protein gets one entry after TCRdb re-called the 5' RACE reads with MiXCR. The sample carries around 150,000 distinct CDR3 sequences, under 45% recorded once. Input material: synovial fluid, either unsorted or a sorted T cell fraction (not recorded which). This receptor was obtained from a male donor with ankylosing spondylitis.

CDR3 sequence: CSASDVVPTNEKLFF. The CDR3 DNA reads as TGCAGTGCTTCAGACGTCGTCCCAACTAATGAAAAACTGTTTTTT. The rearrangement links TRBV20-1 to TRBJ1-4; no reliable D call. The germline V gene encodes CDR1 DFQATT and CDR2 SNEGSKA (reference sequence). Trimming stripped 5 bases from V and 0 bases from J, with 13 bases between. The CDR3 is 15 residues long.